A single sample gave rise to the 22 T cell receptor beta chains below, sequenced in a study of T cells after somatic rescue of genetic block. Clones were read by immunoSEQ multiplex PCR, and TCRdb kept only the in-frame ones, dropping some. This sample yields 9,500 to 15,000 clones, of which around 70% are seen a single time; 15% to 20% belongs to the top ten. Material for sequencing was peripheral blood mononuclear cells (PBMCs). These receptors were taken from a boy between 10 and 17 years old.

The chain has TRBV27 and TRBJ2-7; TRBD1 aligns across 7 bases. CDR1 MNHEY and CDR2 SMNVEV come from the germline V gene (reference sequence). V shed 4 bases and J 4 bases; nucleotides not matched to a gene: 7. The CDR3 is 14 residues long. CDR3 DNA sequence: TGTGCCAGCAGTTACACCGGGACAGCATACGAGCAGTACTTC. As protein: CASSYTGTAYEQYF.

The chain joins TRBV4-1 to TRBJ1-3; D unresolved. Germline V gene data show CDR1 as MGHRA and CDR2 as YSYEKL. Trimming pared 1 base from V and 1 base from J, leaving 8 bases between. This CDR3 is 15 amino acids long. CDR3 sequence reads: CASSQALPSGNTIYF. The CDR3 region has the DNA TGCGCCAGCAGCCAAGCACTTCCTTCTGGAAACACCATATATTTT.

The chain uses TRBV11-3 and TRBJ2-2; D ambiguous. The V gene lost 3 bases and the J gene lost 5 bases, with 7 bases spanning the gap. CDR3 size: 13 residues. From germline, CDR1 is SGHNT and CDR2 YENEEA. The CDR3 DNA is TGTGCCAGCAGCTTCCGTTCAACCGGGGAGCTGTTTTTT. Its protein is CASSFRSTGELFF.

The rearrangement links TRBV14 to TRBJ1-5, with 7 nucleotides matching TRBD1. The V and J ends lost 9 bases and 0 bases, in that order; junction bases with no gene match: 8. The CDR3 spans 15 residues. Germline loops: CDR1 SGHDN, CDR2 FVKESK. CDR3 in amino acids: CAREPRGPSNQPQHF. The CDR3, as DNA: TGTGCCAGGGAGCCGAGGGGGCCTAGCAATCAGCCCCAGCATTTT.

The chain recombines TRBV30 with TRBJ2-1; D possibly matches TRBD1 or TRBD2 (5 bases each). This CDR3 comprises 17 residues. CDR1 is GTSNPN and CDR2 is SVGIG in the germline V gene (reference sequence). Trimming removed 2 bases at V and 0 bases at J, with 17 bases between. The CDR3 reads CAWSPRGTLSSYNEQFF. The CDR3 nucleotides are TGTGCCTGGAGTCCCCGTGGGACGCTGAGCTCCTACAATGAGCAGTTCTTC. Full variable domain (rest looked up from reference TRBV30 and TRBJ2-1): SQTIHQWPATLVQPVGSPLSLECTVEGTSNPNLYWYRQAAGRGLQLLFYSVGIGQISSEVPQNLSASRPQDRQFILSSKKLLLSDSGFYLCAWSPRGTLSSYNEQFFGPGTRLTVL.

In this sample, this clone turned up a few times. For the CDR3, the DNA is TGTGCCAGCAGCTTTGGACAGTCTAGGGAGACCCAGTACTTC. Protein sequence: CASSFGQSRETQYF. The J gene is TRBJ2-5, the V gene TRBV14, with D tentatively TRBD1 (6 bases). V was pared by 5 bases and J by 5 bases, with 15 bases between. Germline loops: CDR1 SGHDN, CDR2 FVKESK. CDR3 size: 14 residues.

The chain is built from TRBV7-6 and TRBJ2-5; D is undetermined. Gene TRBJ2-7 matches the end of the DNA better, so the J call may be wrong. The V gene's germline CDR1 is SGHVS and CDR2 FNYEAQ. This CDR3 has 15 residues. The CDR3 DNA is TGTGCCAGCAGCTTAGAAGGGCTTCAGTCCTACGAGCAGTACTTC. This encodes CASSLEGLQSYEQYF.

This chain links TRBV28 with TRBJ2-7, with 9 bases that match TRBD2. Germline values: CDR1 MDHEN, CDR2 SYDVKM. The CDR3 sequence is 17 residues long. With V trimmed by 4 bases and J by 3 bases, 13 bases remained unmatched. CDR3 protein: CASSSPSDLAGIYEQYF. The CDR3 bases are TGTGCCAGCAGTTCCCCCTCCGACCTAGCGGGGATCTACGAGCAGTACTTC.

The chain recombines TRBV21-1 with TRBJ2-7; the D call TRBD2 from the table was never checked on the DNA. TRBV21-1 is a recognized pseudogene. The CDR3 is made up of 15 amino acids. The CDR3 DNA follows: TGTAAGAGGCGGGCTTTAAGGGTTGCCCCCTACGAGCAGTACTTC. It translates to CKRRALRVAPYEQYF.

The count of this clone is one. The V and J genes are TRBV18 and TRBJ1-2; 12 nucleotides match TRBD1. The CDR3 runs to 15 residues. V lost 5 bases to trimming and J lost 4 bases; unmatched junction nucleotides: 5. The V gene's germline CDR1 is KGHSH and CDR2 LQKENI. The chain's CDR3 is CASSAGQGAVYGYTF. The CDR3 nucleotides read TGTGCCAGCTCAGCGGGACAGGGGGCTGTCTATGGCTACACCTTC. The variable domain in full, with the rest retrieved from reference TRBV18 and TRBJ1-2, is NAGVMQNPRHLVRRRGQEARLRCSPMKGHSHVYWYRQLPEEGLKFMVYLQKENIIDESGMPKERFSAEFPKEGPSILRIQQVVRGDSAAYFCASSAGQGAVYGYTFGSGTRLTVV.

The rearrangement uses TRBV5-5 and TRBJ2-7, with 10 bases that match TRBD2. The ends lost 1 base at V and 2 bases at J; junction bases unmatched: 9. The CDR3 totals 17 residues. The germline V gene has CDR1 SGHKS and CDR2 YYEKEE (reference sequence). The DNA of the CDR3 is TGTGCCAGCAGCTTGAGTCTAGCGGGAGTCGAAGCCTACGAGCAGTACTTC. Protein product: CASSLSLAGVEAYEQYF. The full variable domain, in which reference TRBV5-5 and TRBJ2-7 provide the parts outside the CDR3, is DAGVTQSPTHLIKTRGQQVTLRCSPISGHKSVSWYQQVLGQGPQFIFQYYEKEERGRGNFPDRFSARQFPNYSSELNVNALLLGDSALYLCASSLSLAGVEAYEQYFGPGTRLTVT.

This clone appeared once. The genes are TRBV4-1 and TRBJ2-1; TRBD2 matches 12 bases. The trim removed 5 bases at V and 7 bases at J, leaving 12 bases unmatched. Per germline, CDR1 MGHRA and CDR2 YSYEKL. This CDR3 has 17 amino acids. CDR3 nucleotides: TGCGCCAGCAGCAAAACCGGACTAGCGGGGTTGGGAAATGAGCAGTTCTTC. Its translation is CASSKTGLAGLGNEQFF.

The chain uses TRBV5-4 and TRBJ2-7; D tentatively reads TRBD1 or TRBD2 (5 bases each). Germline lookup yields CDR1 SGHNT and CDR2 YYREEE (reference sequence). V lost 4 bases, J lost 0 bases, and 14 bases lay in between. The CDR3 spans 15 residues. The CDR3 sequence is CASSRRDGDSYEQYF. CDR3 in DNA: TGTGCCAGCAGCCGCCGGGACGGGGACTCCTACGAGCAGTACTTC.

The gene calls are TRBV5-1 and TRBJ2-2; a weak D match, TRBD1 (5 bases). CDR1 and CDR2 (germline): SGHRS, YFSETQ. This CDR3 has 18 residues. The V and J ends lost 2 bases and 4 bases respectively, with 21 bases between them. CDR3 sequence (DNA): TGCGCCAGCAGCTTCAGGGTAGAAGCAAGTACATCCACCGGGGAGCTGTTTTTT. As protein: CASSFRVEASTSTGELFF.

The chain couples TRBV27 to TRBJ2-3, with TRBD2 matching over 7 bases. The CDR3 consists of 14 residues. Per the germline V gene, CDR1 is MNHEY and CDR2 is SMNVEV (reference sequence). V shed 7 bases, J shed 0 bases, and the junction held 4 bases outside the gene matches. The CDR3 reads CASTTSASTDTQYF. In nucleotides, the CDR3 is TGTGCCAGCACAACTAGCGCCAGCACAGATACGCAGTATTTT.

The rearrangement links TRBV5-1 to TRBJ2-2, with D unresolved. Germline-derived CDR1 and CDR2 are SGHRS and YFSETQ. V lost 7 bases and J lost 5, with 18 bases in between. There are 15 residues in the CDR3. Here the CDR3 reads CASSLLRVGTGELFF. Written as DNA, the CDR3 is TGCGCCAGCTCCTTGTTAAGGGTAGGGACCGGGGAGCTGTTTTTT.

This clone was recorded a few times. The V call is TRBV30, the J call TRBJ1-5; possibly TRBD1 for D (5 bases). The CDR3 runs 13 residues. Deletions cut 1 base from V and 3 bases from J, with 7 bases between. Germline values: CDR1 GTSNPN, CDR2 SVGIG (reference sequence). The CDR3 protein is CAWSGGPNQPQHF. DNA of the CDR3: TGTGCCTGGAGTGGGGGACCCAATCAGCCCCAGCATTTT.

The chain recombines TRBV5-1 with TRBJ1-2; 7 bases match TRBD1. Germline CDR1 and CDR2: SGHRS and YFSETQ. The CDR3 covers 13 residues. The V gene end was trimmed by 4 bases and the J gene end by 4 bases; junction bases not matched to a gene: 4. The CDR3 spells CASSATGAYGYTF. The CDR3 DNA is TGCGCCAGCAGCGCCACAGGGGCCTATGGCTACACCTTC. Complete variable domain (other parts from reference TRBV5-1 and TRBJ1-2): KAGVTQTPRYLIKTRGQQVTLSCSPISGHRSVSWYQQTPGQGLQFLFEYFSETQRNKGNFPGRFSGRQFSNSRSEMNVSTLELGDSALYLCASSATGAYGYTFGSGTRLTVV.

The chain joins TRBV4-2 to TRBJ1-6; possibly TRBD1 for D (5 bases). The CDR3 contains 14 residues. The ends were cut back, 5 bases at V and 9 bases at J, with 14 bases in the middle. Germline values: CDR1 LGHNA, CDR2 YNFKEQ. The CDR3 nucleotides are TGTGCCAGCAGCTTGGGGGTCAGGGCTTCACCCCTCCACTTT. Protein product: CASSLGVRASPLHF.

The rearrangement uses TRBV7-3 and TRBJ2-3; 14 positions match TRBD2. Germline lookup yields CDR1 SGHTA and CDR2 FQGTGA. The junction had 6 bases not matched to a gene; V was cut back by 5 bases and J by 2 bases. CDR3 size: 17 residues. Here the CDR3 reads CASSPGLAGVATDTQYF. The CDR3, as DNA: TGTGCCAGCAGCCCGGGACTAGCGGGAGTGGCCACAGATACGCAGTATTTT.

The chain employs TRBV7-9 and TRBJ2-5; 8 bases are shared with TRBD1. This CDR3 has 14 amino acids. Per germline, CDR1 SEHNR and CDR2 FQNEAQ (reference sequence). Trimming cost V 5 bases and J 5 bases; bases outside gene matches: 7. The DNA for the CDR3 is TGTGCCAGCAGCGCTTTACAGGGGGGCGAGACCCAGTACTTC. Its protein is CASSALQGGETQYF. Drawing the rest from reference TRBV7-9 and TRBJ2-5, the complete variable domain is DTGVSQNPRHKITKRGQNVTFRCDPISEHNRLYWYRQTLGQGPEFLTYFQNEAQLEKSRLLSDRFSAERPKGSFSTLEIQRTEQGDSAMYLCASSALQGGETQYFGPGTRLLVL.

Only a few counts were recorded for this clone. The J gene is TRBJ2-1, the V gene TRBV7-9; TRBD1 agrees at 10 bases. This CDR3 has 14 residues. CDR1 is SEHNR, CDR2 FQNEAQ, per germline (reference sequence). V was pared by 5 bases and J by 7 bases, with 5 bases of the junction left unmatched. The CDR3 spells CASSPRDRGNEQFF. CDR3 coding DNA: TGTGCCAGCAGCCCCCGGGACAGGGGAAATGAGCAGTTCTTC. Complete variable domain (other parts from reference TRBV7-9 and TRBJ2-1): DTGVSQNPRHKITKRGQNVTFRCDPISEHNRLYWYRQTLGQGPEFLTYFQNEAQLEKSRLLSDRFSAERPKGSFSTLEIQRTEQGDSAMYLCASSPRDRGNEQFFGPGTRLTVL.